Included here is one T cell receptor beta chain sequence, with context. Per the original data handling: Estimation of nucleated cell counts was performed using reference gene primer amplification. Profiled with immunoSEQ multiplex PCR; TCRdb holds only in-frame clones, not every one. The D gene and trimming were derived from the DNA, and the V and J assignments and clone size from that table. This table has 150,000 to 200,000 clones, approximately 80% appearing once. This entry belongs to a study of blood T cell repertoires in COVID-19. Study overall: From the United States, Italy and Spain came samples of acute and convalescent COVID-19. Nucleic acid was either cDNA or gDNA, and it came from T cells, B-cell-depleted T cells, or PBMCs.

The CDR3 has 15 amino acids. V was clipped by 8 bases and J by 2 bases; unmatched bases: 10. Germline V lookup: CDR1 MNHEY, CDR2 SVGAGI. The gene calls are TRBV6-5 and TRBJ1-2, with 8 bases fitting TRBD1. The sample taken for sequencing was peripheral blood. The source is an elderly woman with acute or convalescent COVID-19. This CDR3 is CASGYTGGENYGYTF. In nucleotides, the CDR3 is TGTGCCAGCGGCTACACAGGGGGGGAAAACTATGGCTACACCTTC.